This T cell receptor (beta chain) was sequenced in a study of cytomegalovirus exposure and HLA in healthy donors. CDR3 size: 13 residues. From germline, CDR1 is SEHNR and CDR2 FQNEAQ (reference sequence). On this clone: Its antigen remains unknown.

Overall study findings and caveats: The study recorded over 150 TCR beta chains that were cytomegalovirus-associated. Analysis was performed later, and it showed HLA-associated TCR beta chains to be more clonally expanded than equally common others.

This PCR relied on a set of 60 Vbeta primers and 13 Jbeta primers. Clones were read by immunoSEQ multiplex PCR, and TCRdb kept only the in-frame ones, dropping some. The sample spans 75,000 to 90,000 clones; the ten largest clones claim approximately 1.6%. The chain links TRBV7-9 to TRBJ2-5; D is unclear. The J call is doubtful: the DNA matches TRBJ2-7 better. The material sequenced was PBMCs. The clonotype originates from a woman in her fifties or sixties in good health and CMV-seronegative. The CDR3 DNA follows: TGTGCCAGCAGCTTAGTTTGGTCCTACGAGCAGTACTTC. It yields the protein CASSLVWSYEQYF.